Following are 17 T cell receptor beta chains from one sample sequenced in a study of tumor-infiltrating lymphocytes in primary liver carcinoma. With a constant-region primer, TCR beta cDNA was made from approximately 510 ng of total RNA. What produced the TCR beta libraries was three nested multiplex PCR rounds using slightly modified ARM-PCR. The opening two PCR rounds, around 10 cycles each, paired TRBV1-TRBV30 forward primers with a C-beta reverse primer. TCRdb re-derived calls from the multiplex PCR reads in MiXCR, one entry per CDR3 protein. The table has about 60,000 distinct CDR3 sequences, around 64% seen once. The 20-30 mg bulk tissue piece was not sorted before simultaneous RNA and DNA extraction. Sequencing input: liver tumor tissue from sampling region 4. Subset reported: tumor region T4, right-lateral pole. The receptors were gathered from a man between 40 and 49 years old with primary liver carcinoma and hepatitis B virus infection.

Comment on this clonotype: This may come from a read error, since a much larger clone is one base off. The J gene is TRBJ2-1, the V gene TRBV20-1; possibly TRBD1 or TRBD2 for D (6 bases each). V was clipped by 6 bases and J by 2 bases, with 17 bases between them. Germline loops: CDR1 DFQATT, CDR2 SNEGSKA (reference sequence). The CDR3 length is 15 residues. CDR3 amino acids: CSAPIRGGAYNEQFF. DNA of the CDR3: TGCAGTGCCCCCATCAGGGGCGGGGCCTACAATGAGCAGTTCTTC.

With respect to this clonotype: The junction differs from germline at one of its ends, possibly a read error. The V gene is TRBV28, the J gene TRBJ2-7; D ambiguous. The CDR3 has 13 amino acids. CDR1 and CDR2 (germline): MDHEN, SYDVKM. The CDR3 region is CTSSLPENYEQYF. In DNA form, the CDR3 reads TGTACCAGCAGTTTACCAGAGAACTACGAGCAGTACTTC.

Of note for this clonotype: Mismatch with germline at one junction end may stem from a read error. This chain links TRBV5-1 with TRBJ2-5; a weak D match, TRBD1 (7 bases). CDR1 is SGHRS and CDR2 is YFSETQ in the germline V gene. The CDR3 extends over 17 amino acids. The CDR3 DNA is TGTGCCAGCGGAGGGGGACAGTCCGTCATGTACCAAGAGACCCAGTACTTC. Translated, it gives CASGGGQSVMYQETQYF.

Concerning this clonotype itself: Compared with germline, one end of the junction differs, possibly owing to a read error. This rearrangement joins TRBV10-3 to TRBJ2-7; 7 bases line up with TRBD2. The CDR3 runs to 19 residues. The germline V gene encodes CDR1 ENHRY and CDR2 SYGVKD. CDR3 sequence (DNA): TGTGCCATCACCAAACGATCGGGACCAGTGGGAGGGTTCACCTACAAGCAGTACTTC. Amino acids: CAITKRSGPVGGFTYKQYF.

Only one count was recorded for this clonotype. A much larger clone is a single base away; this may be a read error. This rearrangement joins TRBV29-1 to TRBJ1-1; D is possibly TRBD1 (6 bases). Per the germline V gene, CDR1 is SQVTM and CDR2 is ANQGSEA. This CDR3 comprises 13 residues. CDR3 in amino acids: CSVEGQGNTEALF. CDR3 in DNA: TGCAGCGTTGAAGGGCAGGGGAACACTGAAGCTCTCTTT.

With respect to this clonotype: An end of the junction does not agree with germline; a read error may underlie this. This chain uses TRBV11-2 with TRBJ2-5; D may be TRBD1 (6 bases). Per the germline V gene, CDR1 is SGHAT and CDR2 is FQNNGV. CDR3 length equals 12 residues. DNA of the CDR3: TGTCCCGGCAGGTTTGAGGGGGAGACACAGTACTTC. Its protein is CPGRFEGETQYF.

This clonotype was detected only once. It is likely a read error, because the conserved phenylalanine at the end of the CDR3 is missing. The genes are TRBV11-2 and TRBJ2-1, with D possibly TRBD2 on 5 matching bases. CDR1 is SGHAT and CDR2 is FQNNGV in the germline V gene. The CDR3 runs 14 residues. The CDR3 reads CASSLYRLANEQFL. The CDR3 DNA follows: TGTGCCAGCAGCTTATACCGGCTAGCTAATGAACAGTTCTTA.

About this clonotype: Relative to the germline gene, one junction end is altered; a read error may explain this. The V and J genes are TRBV11-2 and TRBJ2-1; D may correspond to TRBD1 or TRBD2 (5 bases each). This CDR3 is built from 16 residues. From germline, CDR1 is SGHAT and CDR2 FQNNGV. CDR3 region: CANSLDRLALGDEQLF. CDR3 DNA sequence: TGTGCCAACAGCTTAGATCGTTTAGCGTTAGGGGATGAGCAGTTATTC. Drawing the rest from reference TRBV11-2 and TRBJ2-1, the complete variable domain is EAGVAQSPRYKIIEKRQSVAFWCNPISGHATLYWYQQILGQGPKLLIQFQNNGVVDDSQLPKDRFSAERLKGVDSTLKIQPAKLEDSAVYLCANSLDRLALGDEQLFGPGTRLTVL.

The genes are TRBV10-3 and TRBJ2-7; TRBD2 matches at 11 bases. This CDR3 region has 15 residues. With V trimmed by 6 bases and J by 4 bases, 8 bases remained unmatched. Germline CDR1 is ENHRY and CDR2 is SYGVKD. The CDR3: CAIREGTSGEYEQYF. DNA of the CDR3: TGTGCCATCAGAGAGGGGACTAGCGGTGAATACGAGCAGTACTTC.

This clonotype was recorded a few times. Given a much more abundant clone one base away, this may be a read error. This chain connects TRBV5-1 to TRBJ2-5; no firm D call. Germline-derived CDR1 and CDR2 are SGHRS and YFSETQ. The CDR3 length is 13 residues. The CDR3 region is CASSWEGQEAQYF. The CDR3 DNA reads as TGCGCCAGCAGCTGGGAAGGCCAAGAGGCCCAGTACTTC. Combining the CDR3 with reference TRBV5-1 and TRBJ2-5 gives the whole variable domain KAGVTQTPRYLIKTRGQQVTLSCSPISGHRSVSWYQQTPGQGLQFLFEYFSETQRNKGNFPGRFSGRQFSNSRSEMNVSTLELGDSALYLCASSWEGQEAQYFGPGTRLLVL.

This clonotype was observed many times. This may be a read error: a much more frequent sequence differs by one nucleotide. V is TRBV29-1 and J is TRBJ2-5, with D perhaps matching TRBD2 (5 bases). Germline CDR1 SQVTM, CDR2 ANQGSEA. The CDR3 runs 15 residues. CDR3 DNA: TGCGGCGTTGAATCCGCGGCGGGTAGATCGGAGACCCAGTACTTC. Translating gives CGVESAAGRSETQYF.

With regard to this clonotype: The junction shows a germline mismatch at one end, possibly a read error. V is TRBV28 and J is TRBJ2-3; 9 bases match TRBD2. Germline V gives CDR1 MDHEN, CDR2 SYDVKM. This CDR3 is built from 16 residues. The CDR3 sequence is CASRPALGTSIDTQYF. The DNA of the CDR3 is TGTGCCAGTAGACCAGCTCTTGGGACTAGCATAGATACGCAGTATTTT.

The chain has TRBV11-2 and TRBJ1-4; D unclear. Trimming left V 0 bases short and J 8 bases short, with 10 bases between. The CDR3 extends over 14 amino acids. Per the germline V gene, CDR1 is SGHAT and CDR2 is FQNNGV. CDR3 DNA: TGTGCCAGCAGCTTAGAGGTAGGGAACGAAAAACTGTTTTTT. It translates to CASSLEVGNEKLFF.

V is TRBV28 and J is TRBJ2-7; tentative D call: TRBD2 (5 bases). The CDR3 totals 14 residues. The germline V and J ends were trimmed by 5 bases and 2 bases, with 13 bases remaining between them. Germline-derived CDR1 and CDR2 are MDHEN and SYDVKM. The CDR3 is CASSLLLGAYEQYF. CDR3 DNA: TGTGCCAGCAGTCTCCTACTGGGAGCCTACGAGCAGTACTTC.

The sample holds many counts of this clonotype. The chain joins TRBV12-3 or TRBV12-4 to TRBJ1-1; D ambiguous. Deletions cut 2 bases from V and 1 base from J, with 2 bases between. The CDR3 contains 12 residues. CDR3 amino acids: CASSLKNTEAFF. CDR3 nucleotide sequence: TGTGCCAGCAGTTTAAAGAACACTGAAGCTTTCTTT.

Points on this clonotype: Given a much more abundant clone one base away, this may be a read error. This rearrangement joins TRBV6-5 to TRBJ2-2; possible D gene TRBD2, 6 bases. V lost 0 bases and J lost 12, with 14 bases in between. The CDR3 is 14 amino acids. In germline, CDR1 is MNHEY, CDR2 SVGAGI. CDR3: CASSYSMKREKLFF. The CDR3 DNA follows: TGTGCCAGCAGTTACTCGATGAAACGGGAGAAGCTGTTTTTT.

The chain joins TRBV29-1 to TRBJ2-7; no clear D gene. The germline CDR1 and CDR2 sequences are SQVTM and ANQGSEA. The CDR3 totals 15 residues. Trimming pared 6 bases from V and 1 base from J, leaving 19 bases between. CDR3 nucleotide sequence: TGCAGCGTACGTCCTTCCAGGATCAAGTCCTACGAGCAGTACTTC. Translated: CSVRPSRIKSYEQYF.